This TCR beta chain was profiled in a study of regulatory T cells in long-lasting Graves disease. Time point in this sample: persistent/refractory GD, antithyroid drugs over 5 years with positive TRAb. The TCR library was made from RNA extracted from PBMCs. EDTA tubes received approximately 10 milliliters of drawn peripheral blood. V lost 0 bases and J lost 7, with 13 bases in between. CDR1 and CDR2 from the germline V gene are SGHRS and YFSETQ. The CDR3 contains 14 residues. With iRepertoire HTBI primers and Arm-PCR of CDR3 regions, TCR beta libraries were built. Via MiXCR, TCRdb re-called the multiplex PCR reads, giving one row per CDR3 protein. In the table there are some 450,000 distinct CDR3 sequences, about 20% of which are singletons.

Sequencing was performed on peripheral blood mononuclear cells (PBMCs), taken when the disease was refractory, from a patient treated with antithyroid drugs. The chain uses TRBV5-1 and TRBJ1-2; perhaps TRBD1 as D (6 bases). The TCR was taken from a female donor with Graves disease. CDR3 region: CASSLVAGERGYTF. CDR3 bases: TGCGCCAGCAGCTTGGTAGCAGGGGAACGTGGCTACACCTTC. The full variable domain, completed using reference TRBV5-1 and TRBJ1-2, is KAGVTQTPRYLIKTRGQQVTLSCSPISGHRSVSWYQQTPGQGLQFLFEYFSETQRNKGNFPGRFSGRQFSNSRSEMNVSTLELGDSALYLCASSLVAGERGYTFGSGTRLTVV.